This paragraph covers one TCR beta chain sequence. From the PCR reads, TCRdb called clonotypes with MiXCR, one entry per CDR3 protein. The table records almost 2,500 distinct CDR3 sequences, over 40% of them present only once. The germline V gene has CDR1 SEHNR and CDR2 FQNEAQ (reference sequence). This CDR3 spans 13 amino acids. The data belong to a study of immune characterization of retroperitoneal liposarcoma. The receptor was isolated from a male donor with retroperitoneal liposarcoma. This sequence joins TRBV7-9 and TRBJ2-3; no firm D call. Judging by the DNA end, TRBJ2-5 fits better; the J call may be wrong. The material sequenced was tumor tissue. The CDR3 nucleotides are TGTGCCAGCAGCTCCGAGCGCGGAGAGACCCAGTACTTC. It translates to CASSSERGETQYF.